The present entry profiles one T cell receptor (beta chain) with its context. The data belong to a study of shared T cell receptors in the human thymus. The table came from immunoSEQ multiplex PCR; TCRdb's copy has only in-frame clones and leaves some out. This table holds 450,000 to 650,000 clones, 75% to 80% found once. This CDR3 region has 17 residues. Separately, the same data were catalogued under a study of human thymus T cells. That report adds: Donors were healthy Finnish babies undergoing corrective operations for congenital heart defects. Usage of V and J genes appeared biased in thymic and blood repertoires. Unrelated people showed highly overlapping thymic repertoires, related research reported.

The V call is TRBV21-1, the J call TRBJ2-7; the D call of TRBD1 is as the table states it, not checked on the DNA. TRBV21-1 is a listed pseudogene. The TCR originated in a boy under three years old with a congenital heart defect. Sequencing used thymocytes. In nucleotides, the CDR3 is TGTGCCAGCAGCAAAGCCCCGTCAGGCACAGGCTCCTACGAGCAGTACTTC. It is translated as CASSKAPSGTGSYEQYF.